This T cell receptor (beta chain) is from a study of PD-1 and CTLA-4 blockade in melanoma. Repertoires were generated with immunoSEQ multiplex PCR, while TCRdb's copy carries only in-frame clones and drops some. Among some 29,000 clones, about 89% were seen once, and the ten largest hold approximately 8%. Between the trimmed V and J ends, which lost 4 bases and 1 base, there was a span of 8 bases. The CDR3 is 12 amino acids. The V gene's germline CDR1 is SQVTM and CDR2 ANQGSEA. V gene TRBV29-1 combines with J gene TRBJ2-7, with D hard to call. The sample was CD8+ T cells from peripheral blood, taken before anti-PD-1 treatment. The receptor was derived from a human donor with melanoma. The CDR3 sequence is CSVGGSSYEQYF. The DNA for the CDR3 is TGCAGCGTTGGCGGTTCTTCCTACGAGCAGTACTTC.